A selection of T cell receptor beta chains follows, all from one sample in a study of blood T cell repertoires in COVID-19. The protocol was immunoSEQ multiplex PCR, while the TCRdb copy is restricted to in-frame clones and leaves out a portion. Of around 100,000 clones in the sample, approximately 88% are singletons; the top ten hold 8.5% to 14%. Sequences were obtained from peripheral blood. The receptors stem from a man older than 75 with acute or convalescent COVID-19. Both conserved end residues are part of each CDR3. Each record gives: clone size, CDR3 length, J gene, D gene, V gene, CDR3 protein, CDR3 DNA. The D gene is left open where the match is weak. The listing skips clone size in some rows; elsewhere it reads once, few, many or a size class.

size: .
length: 18
J: TRBJ1-2
D: TRBD1
V: TRBV5-1
CDR3: CASSLSPGQSIGGYGYTF
DNA: TGCGCCAGCAGCTTGTCCCCGGGACAGTCAATAGGTGGCTATGGCTACACCTTC

size: .
length: 14
J: TRBJ2-2
D: .
V: TRBV19
CDR3: CASSPSGYTGELFF
DNA: TGTGCCAGTAGTCCTTCGGGGTACACCGGGGAGCTGTTTTTT

size: once
length: 15
J: TRBJ2-1
D: TRBD1
V: TRBV2
CDR3: CASRRGQGGSNEQFF
DNA: TGTGCCAGCAGGAGGGGACAGGGGGGGAGCAATGAGCAGTTCTTC

size: .
length: 14
J: TRBJ2-5
D: .
V: TRBV6-6
CDR3: CASSLGGNQETQYF
DNA: TGTGCCAGCAGCCTTGGGGGGAACCAAGAGACCCAGTACTTC

size: .
length: 14
J: TRBJ1-5
D: .
V: TRBV18
CDR3: CASSPEYANQPQHF
DNA: TGTGCCAGCTCACCAGAGTACGCCAATCAGCCCCAGCATTTT

size: .
length: 16
J: TRBJ2-3
D: TRBD2
V: TRBV24-1
CDR3: CATSGKSGVSTDTQYF
DNA: TGTGCCACCAGTGGTAAAAGCGGGGTTAGCACAGATACGCAGTATTTT

size: .
length: 12
J: TRBJ1-1
D: .
V: TRBV14
CDR3: CASSQNRVEAFF
DNA: TGTGCCAGCAGCCAGAACAGGGTTGAAGCTTTCTTT

size: .
length: 15
J: TRBJ1-1
D: .
V: TRBV5-1
CDR3: CASSSAQGMNTEAFF
DNA: TGCGCCAGCAGCTCTGCACAGGGAATGAACACTGAAGCTTTCTTT

size: once
length: 17
J: TRBJ1-2
D: TRBD1
V: TRBV3-1/TRBV3-2
CDR3: CASSLLDRGLANYGYTF
DNA: TGTGCCAGCAGCCTTCTTGACAGGGGGCTAGCTAACTATGGCTACACCTTC

size: few
length: 14
J: TRBJ1-5
D: TRBD1
V: TRBV30
CDR3: CAWGKGAGRQPQHF
DNA: TGTGCCTGGGGAAAGGGGGCCGGTAGGCAGCCCCAGCATTTT

size: .
length: 15
J: TRBJ2-3
D: .
V: TRBV19
CDR3: CASSIGGRLTDTQYF
DNA: TGTGCCAGTAGTATAGGCGGCCGCCTAACAGATACGCAGTATTTT

size: .
length: 16
J: TRBJ1-2
D: .
V: TRBV4-1
CDR3: CASSQLVRILDYGYTF
DNA: TGCGCCAGCAGCCAACTAGTAAGGATTCTCGACTATGGCTACACCTTC

size: .
length: 15
J: TRBJ1-2
D: TRBD1
V: TRBV6-5
CDR3: CASSSFTQGDYGYTF
DNA: TGTGCCAGCAGTTCCTTTACTCAGGGGGACTATGGCTACACCTTC

size: .
length: 16
J: TRBJ1-3
D: .
V: TRBV9
CDR3: CASSPPRGRTGNTIYF
DNA: TGTGCCAGCAGCCCACCCAGGGGAAGGACTGGAAACACCATATATTTT

size: few
length: 14
J: TRBJ2-5
D: TRBD2
V: TRBV27
CDR3: CASRLLAAPETQYF
DNA: TGTGCCAGCAGGCTTCTAGCGGCTCCGGAGACCCAGTACTTC

size: .
length: 14
J: TRBJ1-2
D: .
V: TRBV15
CDR3: CATSRDRRLDGYTF
DNA: TGTGCCACCAGCAGAGATCGGAGACTGGATGGCTACACCTTC

size: .
length: 12
J: TRBJ1-2
D: .
V: TRBV28
CDR3: CASNTPGGGYTF
DNA: TGTGCCAGCAACACCCCGGGAGGTGGCTACACCTTC

size: .
length: 13
J: TRBJ2-5
D: TRBD2
V: TRBV29-1
CDR3: CSVEELARETQYF
DNA: TGCAGCGTTGAAGAACTAGCGAGGGAGACCCAGTACTTC

size: .
length: 14
J: TRBJ1-5
D: TRBD1
V: TRBV6-6
CDR3: CASSQDRRGQPQHF
DNA: TGTGCCAGCAGTCAGGACAGGAGGGGTCAGCCCCAGCATTTT